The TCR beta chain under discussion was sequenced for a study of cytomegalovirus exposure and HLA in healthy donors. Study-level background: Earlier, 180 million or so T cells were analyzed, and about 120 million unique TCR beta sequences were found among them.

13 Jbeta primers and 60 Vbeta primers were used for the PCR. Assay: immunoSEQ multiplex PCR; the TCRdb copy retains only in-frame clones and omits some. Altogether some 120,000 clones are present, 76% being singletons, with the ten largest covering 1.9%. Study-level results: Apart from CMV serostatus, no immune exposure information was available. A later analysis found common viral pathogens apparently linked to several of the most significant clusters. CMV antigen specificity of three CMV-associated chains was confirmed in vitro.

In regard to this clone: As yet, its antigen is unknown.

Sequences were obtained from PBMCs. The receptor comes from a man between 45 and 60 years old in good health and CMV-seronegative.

This CDR3 is CAISQRGDRKETQYF. The CDR3 coding sequence is TGTGCCATCAGCCAGAGAGGGGACAGGAAAGAGACCCAGTACTTC. This rearrangement joins TRBV10-3 to TRBJ2-5; 8 positions match TRBD1. The germline V gene encodes CDR1 ENHRY and CDR2 SYGVKD. This CDR3 comprises 15 residues. Losses at the gene ends were 6 bases for V and 3 bases for J; bases not matched to a gene: 9.